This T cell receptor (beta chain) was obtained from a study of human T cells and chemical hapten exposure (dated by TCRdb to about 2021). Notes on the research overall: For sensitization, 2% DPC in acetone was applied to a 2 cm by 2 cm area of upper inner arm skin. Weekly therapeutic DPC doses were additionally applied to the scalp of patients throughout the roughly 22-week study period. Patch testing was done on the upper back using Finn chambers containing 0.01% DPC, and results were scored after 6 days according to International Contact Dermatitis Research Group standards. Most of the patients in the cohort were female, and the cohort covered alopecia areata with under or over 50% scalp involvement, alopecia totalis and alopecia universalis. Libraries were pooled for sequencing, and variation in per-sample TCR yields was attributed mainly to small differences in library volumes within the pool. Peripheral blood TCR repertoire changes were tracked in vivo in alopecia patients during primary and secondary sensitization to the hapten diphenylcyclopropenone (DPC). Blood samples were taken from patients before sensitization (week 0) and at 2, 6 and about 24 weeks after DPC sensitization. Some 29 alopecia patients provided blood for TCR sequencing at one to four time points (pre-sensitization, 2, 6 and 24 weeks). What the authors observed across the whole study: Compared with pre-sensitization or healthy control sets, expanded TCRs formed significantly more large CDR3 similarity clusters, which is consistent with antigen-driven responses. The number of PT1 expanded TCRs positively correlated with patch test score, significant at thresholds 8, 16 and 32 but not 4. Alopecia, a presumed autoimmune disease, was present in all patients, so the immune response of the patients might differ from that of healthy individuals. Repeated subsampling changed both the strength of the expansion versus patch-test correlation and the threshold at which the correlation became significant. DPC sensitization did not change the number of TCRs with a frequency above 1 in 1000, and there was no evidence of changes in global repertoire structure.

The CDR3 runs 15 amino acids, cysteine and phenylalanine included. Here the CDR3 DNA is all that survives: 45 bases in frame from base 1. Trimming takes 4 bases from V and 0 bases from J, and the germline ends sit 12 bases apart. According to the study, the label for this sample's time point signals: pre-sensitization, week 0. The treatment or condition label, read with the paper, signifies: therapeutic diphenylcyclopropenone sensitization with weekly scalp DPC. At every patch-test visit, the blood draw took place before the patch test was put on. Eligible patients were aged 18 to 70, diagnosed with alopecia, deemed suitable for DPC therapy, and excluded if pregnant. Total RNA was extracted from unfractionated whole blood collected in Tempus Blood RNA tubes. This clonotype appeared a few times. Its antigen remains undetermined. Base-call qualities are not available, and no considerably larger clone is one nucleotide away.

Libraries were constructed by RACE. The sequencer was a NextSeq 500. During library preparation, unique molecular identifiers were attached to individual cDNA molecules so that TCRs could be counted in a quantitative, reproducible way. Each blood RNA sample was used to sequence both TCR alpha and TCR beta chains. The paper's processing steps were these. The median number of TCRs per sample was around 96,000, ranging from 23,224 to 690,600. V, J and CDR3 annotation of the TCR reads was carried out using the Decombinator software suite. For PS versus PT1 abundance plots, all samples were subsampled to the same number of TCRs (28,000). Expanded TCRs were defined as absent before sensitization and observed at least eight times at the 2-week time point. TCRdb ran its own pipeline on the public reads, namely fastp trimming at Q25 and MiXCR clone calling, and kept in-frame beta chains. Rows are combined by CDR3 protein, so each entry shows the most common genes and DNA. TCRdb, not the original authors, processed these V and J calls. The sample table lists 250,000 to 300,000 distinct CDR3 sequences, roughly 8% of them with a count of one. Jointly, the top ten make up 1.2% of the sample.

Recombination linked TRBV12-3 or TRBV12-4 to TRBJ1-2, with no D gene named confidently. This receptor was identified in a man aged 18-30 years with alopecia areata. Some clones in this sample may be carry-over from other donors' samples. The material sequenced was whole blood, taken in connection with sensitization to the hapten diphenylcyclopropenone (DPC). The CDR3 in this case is CASSSTWSANYGYTF. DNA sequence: TGTGCCAGCAGTTCCACCTGGTCAGCTAACTATGGCTACACCTTC.